This T cell receptor (beta chain) was identified in a study of T cells after yellow fever vaccination. UMIs were added to TCR cDNA along with a universal primer site when it was made by 5'RACE template switching. TCRdb re-derived calls from the 5' RACE reads in MiXCR, one entry per CDR3 protein. The table includes 300,000 to 400,000 distinct CDR3 sequences, roughly 9.4% detected once. Overall study results and limits: Secondary responses were weaker yet peaked faster, day 5 versus 15. Most primary-vaccination clones recurred post-booster (roughly 96% CD4, just over 85% CD8). FACS-sorted repertoires might harbor abundant contaminating clonotypes from the bulk population.

About this clonotype itself: Its antigen is as yet unknown.

Sequencing was performed on PBMCs, taken on the day of the first yellow fever vaccination. This TCR was recovered from a young man who received the YFV17D yellow fever vaccine.

CDR3 nucleotide sequence: TGTGCCAGCAGGATAACAGGGGTCGGCGAAAACATTCAGTACTTC. Translating it yields CASRITGVGENIQYF. The rearrangement links TRBV5-4 to TRBJ2-4; TRBD1 agrees at 7 bases. The CDR3 covers 15 residues. The V segment lost 5 bases and the J segment 5 bases; nucleotides outside the gene matches: 10. Germline V gene data show CDR1 as SGHNT and CDR2 as YYREEE (reference sequence).